This T cell receptor beta chain was recorded in a study of T cells in tuberculosis. Study results and caveats: A GMM-specific repertoire classifier reached about 90% accuracy, AUROC 0.90.

Stated time point: new active TB diagnosis, blood taken before or within 7 days of starting treatment. Positive smear microscopy and/or M. tuberculosis culture confirmed active disease. In the case of this clone: Its cognate antigen is unknown.

V was shortened by 1 base and J by 0 bases, with 12 bases between the two germline ends. In germline, CDR1 is MNHEY, CDR2 SMNVEV (reference sequence). This CDR3 comprises 17 residues. Assay: immunoSEQ multiplex PCR; the TCRdb copy retains only in-frame clones and omits some. The sample shows some 30,000 clones, 70% to 90% of them seen only once. The gene calls are TRBV27 and TRBJ1-4; D is perhaps TRBD1 (6 bases). The TCR comes from an adult with tuberculosis. Source: PBMCs, taken at tuberculosis diagnosis. The CDR3 sequence is CASSLFGTTATNEKLFF. The DNA for the CDR3 is TGTGCCAGCAGTTTATTCGGGACAACTGCAACTAATGAAAAACTGTTTTTT. Supplemented by reference TRBV27 and TRBJ1-4, the full variable domain reads EAQVTQNPRYLITVTGKKLTVTCSQNMNHEYMSWYRQDPGLGLRQIYYSMNVEVTDKGDVPEGYKVSRKEKRNFPLILESPSPNQTSLYFCASSLFGTTATNEKLFFGSGTQLSVL.